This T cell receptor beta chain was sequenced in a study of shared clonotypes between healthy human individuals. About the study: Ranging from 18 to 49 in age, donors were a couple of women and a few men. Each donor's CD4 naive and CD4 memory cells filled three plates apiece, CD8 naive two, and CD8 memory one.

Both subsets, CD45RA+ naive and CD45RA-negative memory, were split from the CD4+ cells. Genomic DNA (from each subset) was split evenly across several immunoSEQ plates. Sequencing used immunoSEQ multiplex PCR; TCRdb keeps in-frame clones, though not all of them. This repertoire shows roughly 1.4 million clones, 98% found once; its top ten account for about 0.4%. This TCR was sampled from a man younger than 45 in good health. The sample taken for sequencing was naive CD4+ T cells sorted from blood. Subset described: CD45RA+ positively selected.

CDR3 DNA: TGCAGCGTTGAAGATCCAGGCGGGAGGACCCAAGAGACCCAGTACTTC. Amino acids: CSVEDPGGRTQETQYF. The V gene is TRBV29-1, the J gene TRBJ2-5; 8 positions match TRBD2. This CDR3 contains 16 residues. The trim removed 0 bases at V and 1 base at J, leaving 7 bases unmatched. Germline CDR1 reads SQVTM; CDR2 reads ANQGSEA.